The clone carrying this T cell receptor beta chain was observed many times. The time point was: patch test 3, about 24 weeks after DPC sensitization. Treatment specified: therapeutic diphenylcyclopropenone sensitization with weekly scalp DPC. The study enrolled 18 to 70-year-old alopecia patients suitable for DPC. Unfractionated whole blood served as the source for total RNA extraction. The data originate from a study of human T cells and chemical hapten exposure. Trimming cost V 3 bases and J 2 bases, with 7 bases left between them. The CDR3 is 13 residues long. The V gene's germline CDR1 is MRHNA and CDR2 SNTAGT. TCRdb itself ran the RACE reads through MiXCR, one entry per CDR3 protein. In the table there are around 150,000 distinct CDR3 sequences, about a quarter of which are singletons.

The sequence was obtained from a woman between 18 and 29 years old with alopecia areata. Some clones in this sample may be carry-over from other donors' samples. The chain carries TRBV6-4 and TRBJ1-1, with D possibly TRBD1 on 5 matching bases. This specimen was whole blood, taken in connection with sensitization to the hapten diphenylcyclopropenone (DPC). The CDR3 DNA sequence: TGTGCCAGCAGTGAGGGGACCAACACTGAAGCTTTCTTT. Residues: CASSEGTNTEAFF.